The 28 T cell receptor beta chains in this list originate from one sample, sequenced in a study of identical twins. TCRdb reanalysed the 5' RACE reads using MiXCR and keeps one entry per CDR3 protein. The data hold about 340,000 distinct CDR3 sequences, with 9% to 15% observed a single time. This sample also belongs to another study, concerning yellow fever vaccine responses in identical twins.

What was sequenced was CD8+ T cells sorted from blood. These receptors were taken from a woman aged 18-30 years in good health.

This clonotype was seen a handful of times. The rearrangement uses TRBV18 and TRBJ2-3; D is unclear. The CDR3 runs to 15 residues. Germline V gene data show CDR1 as KGHSH and CDR2 as LQKENI. V was shortened by 4 bases and J by 2 bases, with 13 bases between the two germline ends. The CDR3 region is CASSLFEVSTDTQYF. CDR3 bases: TGTGCCAGCTCACTTTTCGAGGTTTCCACAGATACGCAGTATTTT.

The chain uses TRBV19 and TRBJ2-7; D not resolved. Per germline, CDR1 LNHDA and CDR2 SQIVND (reference sequence). V lost 6 bases to trimming and J lost 3 bases, with 12 bases between them. The CDR3 extends over 13 amino acids. CDR3 DNA sequence: TGTGCCAGTAGCGTGACAAGAGACTACGAGCAGTACTTC. Residues: CASSVTRDYEQYF.

This clonotype was observed a few times. This rearrangement joins TRBV29-1 to TRBJ2-7, with 8 bases matching TRBD2. The CDR3 runs to 15 residues. V was clipped by 2 bases and J by 2 bases; unmatched bases: 8. Germline loops: CDR1 SQVTM, CDR2 ANQGSEA. CDR3 sequence reads: CSVEREGDPTYEQYF. In DNA, the CDR3 is TGCAGCGTTGAACGGGAGGGGGACCCCACCTACGAGCAGTACTTC.

This clonotype has only a few counts. This CDR3 reads CASSLTLRGSGPQHF. The CDR3 DNA reads TGTGCCAGCAGTTTAACATTGAGGGGTTCCGGGCCCCAGCATTTT. This sequence joins TRBV12-3 or TRBV12-4 and TRBJ1-5; TRBD1 is a possible D gene (5 bases). The CDR3 spans 15 residues. Trimming stripped 2 bases from V and 9 bases from J, with 17 bases between.

This clonotype was counted a few times. The V and J genes are TRBV4-1 and TRBJ2-3, with TRBD2 matching over 11 bases. CDR3 size: 22 residues. With 3 bases clipped from V and 2 bases from J, the junction kept 22 bases outside the gene matches. Germline CDR1 reads MGHRA; CDR2 reads YSYEKL. CDR3 DNA sequence: TGCGCCAGCAGCCACCGAGAAGACTTTAGCGGGAGGGAAGATGAAGACACAGATACGCAGTATTTT. It is translated as CASSHREDFSGREDEDTDTQYF.

This clonotype has more than one count but fewer than ten. The V call is TRBV12-3 or TRBV12-4, the J call TRBJ2-6; no definite D call. This CDR3 region has 17 residues. The V and J ends lost 6 bases and 0 bases respectively, with 15 bases between them. The CDR3 DNA follows: TGTGCCAGCAGCTTGGGGTCTACCGACTCTGGGGCCAACGTCCTGACTTTC. Its translation is CASSLGSTDSGANVLTF.

The table lists this clonotype with a few counts. The chain has TRBV6-1 and TRBJ2-7, with 10 bases identical to TRBD2. CDR3 length: 14 amino acids. The germline V gene has CDR1 MNHNS and CDR2 SASEGT. Unmatched junction bases numbered 4, after V lost 5 bases and J lost 3 bases. The CDR3 sequence: CASSRTSGGYEQYF. As DNA, the CDR3 is TGTGCCAGCAGTAGGACTAGCGGTGGCTACGAGCAGTACTTC.

This clonotype appeared a few times. This rearrangement joins TRBV6-1 to TRBJ2-7; TRBD1 is a possible D gene (6 bases). The ends were cut back, 5 bases at V and 4 bases at J, with 12 bases in the middle. The CDR3 covers 13 residues. The germline gives CDR1 MNHNS, CDR2 SASEGT. CDR3 sequence reads: CASSTVRGYEQYF. For the CDR3, the DNA is TGTGCCAGCAGTACCGTCAGGGGTTACGAGCAGTACTTC.

This clonotype has just a few counts. V and J are TRBV5-6 and TRBJ2-2; TRBD2 aligns across 9 bases. This CDR3 has 16 amino acids. The germline V gene encodes CDR1 SGHDT and CDR2 YYEEEE. After removal of 2 bases from V and 4 bases from J, the junction contained 6 bases not matched to a gene. The DNA for the CDR3 is TGTGCCAGCAGCTTTCAGACTAGCGGAATCACCGGGGAGCTGTTTTTT. It translates to CASSFQTSGITGELFF.

In its sample, this clonotype was seen many times. The chain recombines TRBV29-1 with TRBJ2-1; TRBD1 is a possible D gene (6 bases). V was clipped by 2 bases and J by 7 bases, with 18 bases between them. Germline V gene data show CDR1 as SQVTM and CDR2 as ANQGSEA. The CDR3 loop spans 15 amino acids. CDR3 nucleotide sequence: TGCAGCGTTGAACCCACCGGGACACAACTAAATGAGCAGTTCTTC. Translated: CSVEPTGTQLNEQFF.

This clonotype was seen at least ten times. The chain employs TRBV27 and TRBJ2-3; D may be TRBD2 (6 bases). In germline, CDR1 is MNHEY, CDR2 SMNVEV (reference sequence). The CDR3 spans 15 residues. V was cut by 8 bases and J by 1 base, with 16 bases left in between. CDR3 sequence (DNA): TGTGCCAGCCGCCGGGGTAGCGGACGCACAGATACGCAGTATTTT. This gives the protein CASRRGSGRTDTQYF.

The V gene is TRBV24-1, the J gene TRBJ2-5; TRBD2 aligns across 13 bases. Looked up from germline, CDR1 is KGHDR and CDR2 is SFDVKD. The CDR3 covers 20 residues. Losses at the gene ends were 7 bases for V and 5 bases for J; bases not matched to a gene: 21. CDR3 amino acids: CATRLCKLAGGQSFQETQYF. CDR3 nucleotides: TGTGCCACCAGGTTGTGTAAACTAGCGGGAGGGCAGTCGTTCCAGGAGACCCAGTACTTC.

The CDR3 is CASSFSGTLDEKLFF. CDR3 DNA: TGTGCCAGCAGCTTCTCAGGAACCCTGGATGAAAAACTGTTTTTT. The rearrangement links TRBV7-9 to TRBJ1-4; D remains unclear. The V gene lost 3 bases and the J gene lost 6 bases, with 14 bases spanning the gap. Germline V gene sequence: CDR1 SEHNR, CDR2 FQNEAQ (reference sequence). This CDR3 is 15 amino acids long.

The J gene is TRBJ2-7, the V gene TRBV4-2; 11 nucleotides line up with TRBD2. The germline gives CDR1 LGHNA, CDR2 YNFKEQ. The length of the CDR3 is 16 residues. The V segment lost 0 bases and the J segment 3 bases; nucleotides outside the gene matches: 4. This chain's CDR3 is CASSQEETSGSYEQYF. As DNA, the CDR3 is TGTGCCAGCAGCCAAGAGGAAACTAGCGGGAGCTACGAGCAGTACTTC.

This clonotype was seen more than once but under ten times. The CDR3 sequence: CASSQDGAYSTSYEQYF. The DNA of the CDR3 is TGTGCCAGCAGCCAAGATGGGGCCTACTCAACGTCCTACGAGCAGTACTTC. This chain uses TRBV3-1 with TRBJ2-7; tentatively, D is TRBD1 (5 bases). CDR1 and CDR2 from the germline V gene are LGHDT and YNNKEL (reference sequence). The CDR3 totals 17 residues. Deletions cut 0 bases from V and 1 base from J, with 16 bases between.

A few counts support this clonotype. The gene calls are TRBV2 and TRBJ1-5; D uncertain. Trimming took 1 base from V and 3 from J, leaving 4 bases between them. This CDR3 contains 13 residues. Germline CDR1 is SNHLY and CDR2 is FYNNEI. The CDR3: CASSEDNNQPQHF. The CDR3 DNA reads as TGTGCCAGCAGTGAAGACAACAATCAGCCCCAGCATTTT. Using reference TRBV2 and TRBJ1-5 for the parts outside the CDR3, the full variable domain is EPEVTQTPSHQVTQMGQEVILRCVPISNHLYFYWYRQILGQKVEFLVSFYNNEISEKSEIFDDQFSVERPDGSNFTLKIRSTKLEDSAMYFCASSEDNNQPQHFGDGTRLSIL.

The chain links TRBV24-1 to TRBJ2-2; D is perhaps TRBD1 or TRBD2 (7 bases each). The CDR3 is 16 amino acids. V shed 0 bases and J shed 5 bases, with 12 bases lying between them. Germline CDR1 is KGHDR and CDR2 is SFDVKD. The CDR3 reads CATSDLRGGQTGELFF. The CDR3 bases are TGTGCCACCAGTGATTTGAGGGGGGGACAGACCGGGGAGCTGTTTTTT.

This clonotype was seen repeatedly, ten times or more. The chain couples TRBV12-3 or TRBV12-4 to TRBJ1-1; D is perhaps TRBD1 (6 bases). V lost 5 bases and J lost 7, with 8 bases in between. The CDR3 extends over 11 amino acids. CDR3 nucleotides: TGTGCCAGCAGTACAGGGCTTGAAGCTTTCTTT. Protein product: CASSTGLEAFF.

The chain links TRBV27 to TRBJ2-7, with D tentatively TRBD1 (5 bases). The V gene's germline CDR1 is MNHEY and CDR2 SMNVEV (reference sequence). This CDR3 comprises 15 residues. The V end was cut by 2 bases, the J end by 3 bases, with 14 bases between. The chain's CDR3 is CASSLRTDKNYEQYF. In nucleotides, the CDR3 is TGTGCCAGCAGTTTAAGGACGGACAAGAACTACGAGCAGTACTTC.

The gene calls are TRBV13 and TRBJ1-4; D call uncertain. V dropped 8 bases and J dropped 0 bases, with 10 bases sitting between them. Per germline, CDR1 PRHDT and CDR2 FYEKMQ (reference sequence). The CDR3 extends over 14 amino acids. This CDR3 reads CASGQAATNEKLFF. CDR3 in DNA: TGTGCCAGCGGCCAGGCGGCAACTAATGAAAAACTGTTTTTT.

The CDR3 loop reads CASQTGGETQYF. Written as DNA, the CDR3 is TGTGCCAGCCAAACGGGTGGAGAGACCCAGTACTTC. The genes are TRBV27 and TRBJ2-5; D uncertain. CDR1 and CDR2 from the germline V gene are MNHEY and SMNVEV (reference sequence). The CDR3 loop spans 12 amino acids. V lost 8 bases, J lost 4 bases, and 11 bases lay in between.

This clonotype showed up just a few times. The J gene is TRBJ2-7, the V gene TRBV3-1, with 9 bases that match TRBD2. This CDR3 comprises 17 residues. Germline loops: CDR1 LGHDT, CDR2 YNNKEL (reference sequence). With 1 base clipped from V and 2 bases from J, the junction kept 9 bases outside the gene matches. The CDR3 sequence is CASSQAGSGRIPYEQYF. In DNA form, the CDR3 reads TGTGCCAGCAGCCAAGCGGGCAGCGGGAGGATCCCCTACGAGCAGTACTTC.

This clonotype was detected many times. V usage is TRBV20-1 and J usage is TRBJ1-1; no clear D. The CDR3 runs 11 residues. The germline CDR1 and CDR2 sequences are DFQATT and SNEGSKA (reference sequence). The V and J ends lost 7 bases and 3 bases respectively, with 9 bases between them. The CDR3 nucleotides read TGCAGTGTGGGGTTCGACACTGAAGCTTTCTTT. Protein: CSVGFDTEAFF.

The rearrangement joins TRBV20-1 to TRBJ2-1; no firm D call. The CDR3 is made up of 13 amino acids. Germline-derived CDR1 and CDR2 are DFQATT and SNEGSKA (reference sequence). V dropped 1 base and J dropped 0 bases, with 4 bases sitting between them. The DNA for the CDR3 is TGCAGTGCTAGAGCGTACTCCTACAATGAGCAGTTCTTC. Its translation is CSARAYSYNEQFF.

The chain carries TRBV7-8 and TRBJ2-2, with D perhaps given as TRBD1 or TRBD2 (5 bases each). The CDR3 spans 14 residues. V lost 3 bases and J 8 bases, leaving 13 bases between the germline ends. Germline V gives CDR1 SGHVS, CDR2 FQNEAQ. The CDR3 spells CASSFRSGGGELFF. The CDR3 nucleotides read TGTGCCAGCAGCTTTCGGAGTGGGGGTGGGGAGCTGTTTTTT.

This clonotype was detected many times. The V gene is TRBV24-1, the J gene TRBJ2-1; TRBD2 is a possible D gene (6 bases). Germline lookup yields CDR1 KGHDR and CDR2 SFDVKD. The CDR3 totals 16 residues. Between the trimmed V and J ends, which lost 3 bases and 5 bases, there was a span of 16 bases. The CDR3 loop reads CATSDGGTHPDNEQFF. DNA of the CDR3: TGTGCCACCAGTGATGGGGGGACCCACCCTGACAATGAGCAGTTCTTC.

The V call is TRBV19, the J call TRBJ1-1, with D possibly being TRBD1 (5 bases). Germline V gene data show CDR1 as LNHDA and CDR2 as SQIVND (reference sequence). V was trimmed by 10 bases and J by 6 bases, leaving 12 bases between them. The CDR3 extends over 11 amino acids. As DNA, the CDR3 is TGTGCCACAGAGGGGTCTGCTGAAGCTTTCTTT. Amino acid sequence: CATEGSAEAFF.

This clonotype was counted only a few times. The chain carries TRBV2 and TRBJ1-1; D gene ambiguous. The CDR3 consists of 12 residues. The ends were cut back, 2 bases at V and 8 bases at J, with 9 bases in the middle. Looked up from germline, CDR1 is SNHLY and CDR2 is FYNNEI. The CDR3 protein is CASSERRQEAFF. CDR3 coding DNA: TGTGCCAGCAGTGAACGGAGACAAGAAGCTTTCTTT.